This T cell receptor (beta chain) was identified in a study of shared clonotypes between healthy human individuals. The CDR3 is 16 amino acids. CDR1 and CDR2 from the germline V gene are MDHEN and SYDVKM. The germline V and J ends were trimmed by 6 bases and 0 bases, with 15 bases remaining between them. The table came from immunoSEQ multiplex PCR; TCRdb's copy has only in-frame clones and leaves some out. The table includes just over 2,000,000 clones, 85% to 95% detected once. This clone was found once. The chain joins TRBV28 to TRBJ2-4; no definite D call. This TCR was sampled from a man between 18 and 35 years old in good health. The sample comprised naive CD4+ T cells sorted from blood. Specified subset: CD45RA+ positively selected. CDR3 residues: CASRGSNSLAKNIQYF. CDR3 in DNA: TGTGCCAGCAGGGGATCTAACAGCCTAGCCAAAAACATTCAGTACTTC.